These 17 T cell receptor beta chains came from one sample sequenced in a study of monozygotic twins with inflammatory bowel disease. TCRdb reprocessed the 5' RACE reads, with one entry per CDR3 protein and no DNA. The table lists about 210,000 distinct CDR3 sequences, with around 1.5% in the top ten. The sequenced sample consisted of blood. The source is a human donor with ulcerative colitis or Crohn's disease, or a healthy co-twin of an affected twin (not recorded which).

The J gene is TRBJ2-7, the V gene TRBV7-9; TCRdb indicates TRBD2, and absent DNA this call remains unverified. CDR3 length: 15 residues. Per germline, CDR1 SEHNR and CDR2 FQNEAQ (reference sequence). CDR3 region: CASSLEEPRGYEQYF.

CDR3: CASIGPGTSGAQETQYF. The V and J genes are TRBV27 and TRBJ2-5; the D gene TCRdb calls, TRBD2, cannot be checked with no DNA. CDR1 and CDR2 from the germline V gene are MNHEY and SMNVEV (reference sequence). CDR3 length: 17 amino acids.

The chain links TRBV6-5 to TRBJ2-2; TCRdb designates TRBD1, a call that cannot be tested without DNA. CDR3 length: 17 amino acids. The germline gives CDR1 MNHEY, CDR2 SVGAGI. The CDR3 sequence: CASSYSIGGGAAGELFF.

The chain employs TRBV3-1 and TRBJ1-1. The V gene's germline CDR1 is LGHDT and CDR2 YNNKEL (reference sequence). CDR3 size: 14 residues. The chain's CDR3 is CASSQLDRGAEAFF.

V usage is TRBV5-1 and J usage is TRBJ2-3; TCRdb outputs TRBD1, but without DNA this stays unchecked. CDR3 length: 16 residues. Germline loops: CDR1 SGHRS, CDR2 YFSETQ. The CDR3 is CASSSLAVTSTDTQYF.

The CDR3 reads CASSPRGGNNEQFF. This rearrangement joins TRBV7-9 to TRBJ2-1; TCRdb designates TRBD1, a call that cannot be tested without DNA. Germline V lookup: CDR1 SEHNR, CDR2 FQNEAQ (reference sequence). The CDR3 loop spans 14 amino acids.

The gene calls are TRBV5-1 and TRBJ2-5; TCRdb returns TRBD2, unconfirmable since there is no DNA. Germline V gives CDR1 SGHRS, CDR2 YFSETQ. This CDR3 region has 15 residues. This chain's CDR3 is CASSRSSGGQETQYF.

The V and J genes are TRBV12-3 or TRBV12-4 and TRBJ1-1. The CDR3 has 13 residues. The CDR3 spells CASSFTQNTEAFF.

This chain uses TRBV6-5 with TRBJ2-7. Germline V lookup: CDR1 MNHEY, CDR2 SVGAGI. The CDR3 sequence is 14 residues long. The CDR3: CASSYSRSALEQYF.

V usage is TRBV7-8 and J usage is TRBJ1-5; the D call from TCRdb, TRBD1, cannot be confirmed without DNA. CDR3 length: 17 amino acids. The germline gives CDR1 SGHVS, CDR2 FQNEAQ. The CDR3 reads CASSPRDSRLSNQPQHF.

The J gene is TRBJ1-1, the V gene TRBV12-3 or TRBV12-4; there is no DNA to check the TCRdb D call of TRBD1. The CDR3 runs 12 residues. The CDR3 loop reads CATIQGSTEAFF.

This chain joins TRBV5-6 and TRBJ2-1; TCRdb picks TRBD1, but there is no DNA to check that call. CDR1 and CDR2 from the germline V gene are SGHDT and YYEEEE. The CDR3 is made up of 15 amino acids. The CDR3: CASITDRGGYNEQFF.

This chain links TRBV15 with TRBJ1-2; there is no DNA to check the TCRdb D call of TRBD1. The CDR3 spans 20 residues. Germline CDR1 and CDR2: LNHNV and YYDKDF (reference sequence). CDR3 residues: CATSRVYVATDRSQPHGYTF.

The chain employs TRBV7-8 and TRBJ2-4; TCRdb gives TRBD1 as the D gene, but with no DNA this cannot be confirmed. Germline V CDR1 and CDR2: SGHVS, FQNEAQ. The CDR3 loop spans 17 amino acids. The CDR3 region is CASSFGPQGMAKNIQYF.

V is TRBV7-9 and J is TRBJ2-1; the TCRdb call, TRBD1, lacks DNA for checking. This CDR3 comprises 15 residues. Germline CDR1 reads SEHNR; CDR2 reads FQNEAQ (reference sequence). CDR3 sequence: CASRNPRGPINEQFF.

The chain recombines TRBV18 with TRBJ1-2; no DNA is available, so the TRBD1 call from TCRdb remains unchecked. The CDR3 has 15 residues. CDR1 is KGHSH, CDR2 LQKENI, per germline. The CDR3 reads CASSPLWTGEESYTF.

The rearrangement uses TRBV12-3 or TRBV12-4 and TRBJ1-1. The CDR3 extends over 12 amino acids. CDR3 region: CASSSRLGEAFF.